This is a list of T cell receptor beta chains from one sample in a study of shared clonotypes between healthy human individuals. The protocol was immunoSEQ multiplex PCR, while the TCRdb copy is restricted to in-frame clones and leaves out a portion. The top ten hold around 1.7% of the sample, which has over 700,000 clones, roughly 72% seen once. The specimen was memory CD4+ T cells sorted from blood. The receptors were sampled from a woman in her thirties in good health. The CDR3 runs from the conserved cysteine through the conserved F or W. A D gene is named only where the DNA matches it firmly. The listing skips clone size in some rows; elsewhere it reads once, few, many or a size class.

j_call | clone_size | v_call | d_call | cdr3_aa | cdr3_nt
TRBJ2-3 | - | TRBV11-2 | - | CASSGVRTDTQYF | TGTGCCAGCAGCGGGGTCCGAACAGATACGCAGTATTTT
TRBJ2-2 | - | TRBV7-7 | TRBD2 | CASSGAGLAGAGELFF | TGTGCCAGCAGCGGAGCGGGGCTAGCGGGAGCCGGGGAGCTGTTTTTT
TRBJ2-1 | - | TRBV7-9 | TRBD2 | CASSPSRLAGSYNEQFF | TGTGCCAGCAGCCCATCCCGACTAGCGGGATCCTACAATGAGCAGTTCTTC
TRBJ1-5 | - | TRBV11-2 | TRBD1 | CASSLSPGGGNQPQHF | TGTGCCAGCAGCTTATCCCCAGGGGGAGGCAATCAGCCCCAGCATTTT
TRBJ1-4 | once | TRBV4-1 | TRBD1 | CASSQDQDRGSEKLFF | TGCGCCAGCAGCCAGGACCAGGACAGGGGAAGTGAAAAACTGTTTTTT
TRBJ2-7 | - | TRBV4-2 | TRBD2 | CASSQGAGGRSYEQYF | TGTGCCAGCAGCCAAGGGGCGGGGGGCAGGAGCTACGAGCAGTACTTC
TRBJ1-1 | many | TRBV5-1 | - | CASSLNEGMNTEAFF | TGCGCCAGCAGCCTGAACGAGGGGATGAACACTGAAGCTTTCTTT
TRBJ2-6 | - | TRBV27 | - | CASSLLAGLGANVLTF | TGTGCCAGCAGTTTATTGGCAGGATTGGGGGCCAACGTCCTGACTTTC
TRBJ2-1 | few | TRBV18 | - | CASSPPSSNEQFF | TGTGCCAGCTCACCACCGTCAAGCAATGAGCAGTTCTTC
TRBJ1-1 | few | TRBV18 | - | CASSPPGTKNTEAFF | TGTGCCAGCTCACCACCTGGGACAAAAAACACTGAAGCTTTCTTT
TRBJ2-7 | few | TRBV14 | TRBD1 | CASSLGTGGSYEQYF | TGTGCCAGCAGCCTGGGGACAGGGGGCTCCTACGAGCAGTACTTC
TRBJ2-5 | - | TRBV2 | - | CASSPRTATLGDF | TGTGCCAGCAGTCCGAGGACAGCCACCTTGGGAGACTTC
TRBJ2-7 | few | TRBV19 | - | CASSKWGVSYEQYF | TGTGCCAGTAGCAAGTGGGGGGTCTCCTACGAGCAGTACTTC
TRBJ2-3 | - | TRBV28 | - | CASSLAIGGSLGDTQYF | TGTGCCAGCAGTTTGGCCATCGGCGGAAGCCTTGGGGATACGCAGTATTTT
TRBJ1-5 | - | TRBV7-6 | - | CASSSSENQPQHF | TGTGCCAGCAGCTCGTCAGAAAATCAGCCCCAGCATTTT
TRBJ2-1 | - | TRBV4-1 | TRBD1 | CASRYPGQGPGEQFF | TGCGCCAGCAGGTATCCGGGACAGGGCCCCGGTGAGCAGTTCTTC
TRBJ2-7 | - | TRBV30 | - | CAWSWGGLYEQYF | TGTGCCTGGAGTTGGGGCGGACTCTACGAGCAGTACTTC
TRBJ1-1 | - | TRBV27 | - | CASRPHAGAEAFF | TGTGCCAGCAGGCCCCATGCAGGGGCTGAAGCTTTCTTT
TRBJ2-1 | - | TRBV18 | - | CASSGRGILGDEQFF | TGTGCCAGCTCGGGAAGGGGAATCCTCGGCGATGAGCAGTTCTTC
TRBJ1-4 | - | TRBV4-1 | - | CASSQERRASNEKLFF | TGCGCCAGCAGCCAAGAGCGCCGGGCCTCGAATGAAAAACTGTTTTTT
TRBJ2-1 | - | TRBV9 | TRBD2 | CASNRDGIAGYNEQFF | TGTGCCAGCAACCGAGACGGAATAGCGGGATACAATGAGCAGTTCTTC
TRBJ2-3 | - | TRBV5-1 | TRBD2 | CASSPSGRASTDTQYF | TGCGCCAGCAGCCCTAGCGGGAGGGCGAGCACAGATACGCAGTATTTT
TRBJ1-2 | - | TRBV7-9 | - | CASSLGGSYGYTF | TGTGCCAGCAGCTTAGGGGGCAGCTATGGCTACACCTTC
TRBJ2-1 | many | TRBV11-2 | TRBD2 | CASSPSRLAALYNEQFF | TGTGCCAGCAGCCCATCCCGACTAGCTGCATTATACAATGAGCAGTTCTTC
TRBJ1-1 | - | TRBV4-1 | - | CASSQVVGQSNTEAFF | TGCGCCAGCAGCCAAGTAGTTGGGCAGTCGAACACTGAAGCTTTCTTT
TRBJ2-7 | - | TRBV28 | TRBD1 | CASSTFKGQGSEQYF | TGTGCCAGCAGTACATTTAAGGGACAGGGATCCGAGCAGTACTTC
TRBJ1-5 | - | TRBV4-1 | - | CASSRTIGQPQHF | TGCGCCAGCAGCCGGACGATAGGCCAGCCCCAGCATTTT
TRBJ2-7 | - | TRBV6-5 | TRBD2 | CASSYTRTSIHEQYF | TGTGCCAGCAGTTACACCCGGACTAGTATCCACGAGCAGTACTTC
TRBJ2-7 | - | TRBV7-2 | TRBD1 | CASSPGGGAYEQYF | TGTGCCAGCAGCCCAGGGGGTGGCGCCTACGAGCAGTACTTC
TRBJ2-1 | few | TRBV5-1 | TRBD2 | CASSKSSGSYNEQFF | TGCGCCAGCAGCAAGTCTAGCGGGAGCTACAATGAGCAGTTCTTC
TRBJ1-5 | - | TRBV6-1 | - | CASSVWGGTNNQPQHF | TGTGCCAGCAGTGTATGGGGGGGGACAAACAATCAGCCCCAGCATTTT
TRBJ1-5 | many | TRBV28 | - | CASSTILGWSRNQPQHF | TGTGCCAGCAGCACTATCCTGGGGTGGTCCCGCAATCAGCCCCAGCATTTT
TRBJ1-2 | once | TRBV2 | TRBD1 | CASREAGTGGENTF | TGTGCCAGCAGGGAAGCCGGGACAGGGGGCGAAAACACCTTC
TRBJ2-5 | few | TRBV11-3 | - | CASSLGQQETQYF | TGTGCCAGCAGCTTAGGGCAGCAAGAGACCCAGTACTTC
TRBJ1-5 | few | TRBV15 | TRBD1 | CATSRDLGGSQPQHF | TGTGCCACCTCAAGAGATTTAGGGGGCAGTCAGCCCCAGCATTTT
TRBJ2-2 | few | TRBV19 | TRBD2 | CASSIGLAGPGELFF | TGTGCCAGTAGTATCGGACTAGCGGGACCCGGGGAGCTGTTTTTT
TRBJ1-3 | - | TRBV7-9 | - | CASSSQGNTIYF | TGTGCCAGCAGCTCCCAGGGGAACACCATATATTTT
TRBJ1-2 | many | TRBV28 | - | CASSFERSYGYTF | TGTGCCAGCAGTTTTGAAAGGTCGTATGGCTACACCTTC
TRBJ1-5 | - | TRBV19 | - | CASKASPKTPQHF | TGTGCCAGTAAGGCGTCCCCGAAGACGCCCCAGCATTTT
TRBJ1-5 | - | TRBV13 | - | CASSFGLGGNQPQHF | TGTGCCAGCAGCTTCGGGTTGGGGGGCAATCAGCCCCAGCATTTT
TRBJ1-1 | - | TRBV10-3 | TRBD1 | CAISRQGSTEAFF | TGTGCCATCAGTAGACAGGGGTCTACTGAAGCTTTCTTT
TRBJ2-2 | - | TRBV7-6 | TRBD1 | CASTRQGAGYTGELFF | TGTGCCAGCACGCGACAGGGGGCAGGATACACCGGGGAGCTGTTTTTT
TRBJ1-1 | - | TRBV6-5 | TRBD1 | CASSYGDRATEAFF | TGTGCCAGCAGTTACGGGGACAGGGCCACTGAAGCTTTCTTT
TRBJ2-1 | - | TRBV11-2 | - | CASSPLGNNEQFF | TGTGCCAGCAGCCCATTGGGGAATAATGAGCAGTTCTTC
TRBJ2-5 | once | TRBV7-2 | TRBD2 | CASSPGVAGGQETQYF | TGTGCCAGCAGCCCAGGGGTAGCGGGGGGACAAGAGACCCAGTACTTC
TRBJ2-3 | - | TRBV7-9 | - | CASSRDTDTQYF | TGTGCCAGCAGCCGTGACACAGATACGCAGTATTTT
TRBJ1-4 | few | TRBV4-1 | TRBD1 | CASSQYRIRGQTTTTGNEKLFF | TGCGCCAGCAGCCAGTACCGAATTAGGGGACAGACGACAACCACGGGTAATGAAAAACTGTTTTTT
TRBJ2-7 | - | TRBV7-3 | TRBD1 | CASSPRQGSYEQYF | TGTGCCAGCAGCCCTAGACAGGGTAGCTACGAGCAGTACTTC
TRBJ1-2 | - | TRBV6-6 | - | CASRPLSGEYGYTF | TGTGCCAGCAGACCTCTGTCCGGGGAGTATGGCTACACCTTC
TRBJ2-7 | - | TRBV28 | - | CASSTGQILYEQYF | TGTGCCAGCAGCACCGGACAGATTTTGTACGAGCAGTACTTC
TRBJ2-2 | - | TRBV5-1 | - | CASSLLPPNTGELFF | TGCGCCAGCAGCTTACTGCCTCCCAACACCGGGGAGCTGTTTTTT
TRBJ1-1 | once | TRBV19 | TRBD1 | CASSTQGDTEAFF | TGTGCCAGTAGCACCCAGGGGGATACTGAAGCTTTCTTT
TRBJ2-5 | - | TRBV28 | TRBD2 | CASSLDQGVAGEETQYF | TGTGCCAGCAGTTTAGATCAGGGAGTAGCGGGAGAGGAGACCCAGTACTTC
TRBJ1-5 | - | TRBV19 | TRBD1 | CASSPTGPTSNQPQHF | TGTGCCAGTAGTCCGACAGGGCCAACAAGCAATCAGCCCCAGCATTTT
TRBJ2-7 | - | TRBV28 | TRBD1 | CASRGHRGRHAYEQYF | TGTGCCAGCAGAGGGCACAGGGGGCGTCACGCCTACGAGCAGTACTTC
TRBJ2-2 | - | TRBV28 | TRBD2 | CASSRTSGLNTGELFF | TGTGCCAGCAGTCGGACTAGCGGGTTAAACACCGGGGAGCTGTTTTTT
TRBJ2-3 | - | TRBV7-3 | TRBD2 | CASSLSSGSNTQYF | TGTGCCAGCAGCTTAAGTAGCGGGAGCAATACGCAGTATTTT
TRBJ1-4 | - | TRBV4-2 | - | CASSQDKRAVVYEKLFF | TGTGCCAGCAGCCAAGATAAAAGGGCCGTGGTATATGAAAAACTGTTTTTT
TRBJ2-1 | - | TRBV30 | - | CAWSGSGLEQFF | TGTGCCTGGAGCGGGAGTGGGCTTGAGCAGTTCTTC
TRBJ2-2 | - | TRBV4-1 | TRBD2 | CASSQNGLAGAGELFF | TGCGCCAGCAGCCAAAATGGACTAGCGGGAGCCGGGGAGCTGTTTTTT